This entry describes one T cell receptor (beta chain). Its antigen is not known. These data are taken from a study of cytomegalovirus exposure and HLA in healthy donors. Primers: 60 Vbeta forward and 13 Jbeta reverse. TCRdb's table, derived via immunoSEQ multiplex PCR, lists solely in-frame clones and lacks some. The sample has around 140,000 clones. The CDR3 totals 13 residues. In germline, CDR1 is GTSNPN, CDR2 SVGIG (reference sequence). V dropped 4 bases and J dropped 1 base, with 7 bases sitting between them. Study-level findings and limits: Rarity marked most TCR sequences, yet some public TCRs occurred in many donors.

V and J are TRBV30 and TRBJ2-2; D is ambiguous. This receptor was identified in a woman in her forties or fifties in good health and CMV-seronegative. The sequencing input was PBMCs. CDR3 sequence: CAWKWLNTGELFF. Written as DNA, the CDR3 is TGTGCCTGGAAATGGCTGAACACCGGGGAGCTGTTTTTT.